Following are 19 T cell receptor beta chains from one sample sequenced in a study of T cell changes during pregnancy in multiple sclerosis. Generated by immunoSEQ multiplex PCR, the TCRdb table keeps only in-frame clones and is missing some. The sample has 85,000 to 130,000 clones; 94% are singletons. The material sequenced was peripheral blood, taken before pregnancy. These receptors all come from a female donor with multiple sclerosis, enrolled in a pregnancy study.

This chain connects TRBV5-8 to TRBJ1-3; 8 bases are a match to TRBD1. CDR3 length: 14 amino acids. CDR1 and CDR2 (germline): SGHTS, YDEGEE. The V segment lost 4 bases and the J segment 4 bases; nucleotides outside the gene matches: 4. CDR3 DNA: TGTGCCAGCAGCCCAGGGGGCCCCGGAAACACCATATATTTT. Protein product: CASSPGGPGNTIYF.

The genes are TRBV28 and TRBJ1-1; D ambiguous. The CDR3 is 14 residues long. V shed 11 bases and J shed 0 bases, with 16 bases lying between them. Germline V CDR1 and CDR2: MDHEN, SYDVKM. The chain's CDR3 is CASAPQTMNTEAFF. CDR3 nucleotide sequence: TGTGCCTCCGCCCCCCAGACTATGAACACTGAAGCTTTCTTT.

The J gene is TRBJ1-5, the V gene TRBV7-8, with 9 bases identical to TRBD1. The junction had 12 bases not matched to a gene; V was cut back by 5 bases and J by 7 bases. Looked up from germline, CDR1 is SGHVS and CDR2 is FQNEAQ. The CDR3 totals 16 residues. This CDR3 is CASSTPGTGLVQPQHF. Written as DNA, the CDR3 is TGTGCCAGCAGCACACCCGGGACAGGGTTAGTGCAGCCCCAGCATTTT.

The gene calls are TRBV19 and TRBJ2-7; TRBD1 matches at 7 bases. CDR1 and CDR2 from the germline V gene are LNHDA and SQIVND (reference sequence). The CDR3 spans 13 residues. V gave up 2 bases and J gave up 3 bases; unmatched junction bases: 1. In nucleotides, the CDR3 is TGTGCCAGTAGTATACGGGACAGCTACGAGCAGTACTTC. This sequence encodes CASSIRDSYEQYF.

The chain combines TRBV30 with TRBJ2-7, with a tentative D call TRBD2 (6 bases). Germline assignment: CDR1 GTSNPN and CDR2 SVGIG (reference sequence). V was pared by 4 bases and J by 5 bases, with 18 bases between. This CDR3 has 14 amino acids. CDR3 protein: CAWNDVGGGDEQYF. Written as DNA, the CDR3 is TGTGCCTGGAACGATGTGGGCGGAGGGGACGAGCAGTACTTC.

CDR3 loop: CASSYSSLQETQYF. The CDR3 coding sequence is TGTGCCAGCAGTTACTCTAGCCTCCAAGAGACCCAGTACTTC. The V gene is TRBV6-5, the J gene TRBJ2-5, with unresolved D. This CDR3 spans 14 amino acids. Looked up from germline, CDR1 is MNHEY and CDR2 is SVGAGI. V was cut by 0 bases and J by 1 base, with 6 bases left in between.

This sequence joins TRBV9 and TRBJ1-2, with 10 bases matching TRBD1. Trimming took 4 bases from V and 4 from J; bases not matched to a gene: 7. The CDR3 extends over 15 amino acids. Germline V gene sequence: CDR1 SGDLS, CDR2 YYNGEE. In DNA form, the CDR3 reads TGTGCCAGCAGCCCGGGGACAGGGGAGGCCTATGGCTACACCTTC. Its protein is CASSPGTGEAYGYTF.

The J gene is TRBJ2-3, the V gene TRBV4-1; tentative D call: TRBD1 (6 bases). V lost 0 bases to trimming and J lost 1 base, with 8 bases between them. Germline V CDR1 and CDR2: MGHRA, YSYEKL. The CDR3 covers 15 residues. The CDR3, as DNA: TGCGCCAGCAGCCAAGAGCGACAGGGCACAGATACGCAGTATTTT. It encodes CASSQERQGTDTQYF.

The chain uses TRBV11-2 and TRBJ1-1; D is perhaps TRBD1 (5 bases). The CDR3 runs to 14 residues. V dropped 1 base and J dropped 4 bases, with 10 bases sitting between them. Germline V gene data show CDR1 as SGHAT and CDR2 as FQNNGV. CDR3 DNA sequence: TGTGCCAGCAGCTTAGCAGGGAAGACCACTGAAGCTTTCTTT. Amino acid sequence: CASSLAGKTTEAFF.

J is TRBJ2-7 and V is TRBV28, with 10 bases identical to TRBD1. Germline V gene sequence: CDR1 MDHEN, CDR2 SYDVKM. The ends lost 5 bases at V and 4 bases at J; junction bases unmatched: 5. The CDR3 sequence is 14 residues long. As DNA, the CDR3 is TGTGCCAGCAGTCACGGGACAGGGGTGTACGAGCAGTACTTC. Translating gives CASSHGTGVYEQYF. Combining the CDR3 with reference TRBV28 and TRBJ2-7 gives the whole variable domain DVKVTQSSRYLVKRTGEKVFLECVQDMDHENMFWYRQDPGLGLRLIYFSYDVKMKEKGDIPEGYSVSREKKERFSLILESASTNQTSMYLCASSHGTGVYEQYFGPGTRLTVT.

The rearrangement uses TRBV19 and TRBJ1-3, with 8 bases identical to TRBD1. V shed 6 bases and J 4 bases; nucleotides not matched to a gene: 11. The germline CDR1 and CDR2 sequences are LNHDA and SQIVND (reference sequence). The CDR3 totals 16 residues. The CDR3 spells CASSYTGTGVGNTIYF. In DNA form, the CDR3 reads TGTGCCAGTAGCTACACAGGGACAGGCGTCGGAAACACCATATATTTT.

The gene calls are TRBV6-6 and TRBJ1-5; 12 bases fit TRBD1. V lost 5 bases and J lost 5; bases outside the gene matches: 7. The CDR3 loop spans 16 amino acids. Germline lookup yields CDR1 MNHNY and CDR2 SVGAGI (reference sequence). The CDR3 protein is CASSRTGTGGDQPQHF. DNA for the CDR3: TGTGCCAGCAGTCGCACCGGGACAGGGGGCGATCAGCCCCAGCATTTT.

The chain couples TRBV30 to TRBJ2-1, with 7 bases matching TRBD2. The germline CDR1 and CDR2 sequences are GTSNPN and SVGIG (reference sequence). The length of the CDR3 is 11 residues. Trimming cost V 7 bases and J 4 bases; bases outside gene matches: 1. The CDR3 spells CASGGYNEQFF. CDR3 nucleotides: TGTGCCTCCGGGGGGTACAATGAGCAGTTCTTC.

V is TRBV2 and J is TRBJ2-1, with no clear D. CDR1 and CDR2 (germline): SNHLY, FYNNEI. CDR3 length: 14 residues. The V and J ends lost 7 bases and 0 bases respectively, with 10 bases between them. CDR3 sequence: CASTGPSSYNEQFF. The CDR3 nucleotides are TGTGCCAGCACGGGTCCGAGCTCCTACAATGAGCAGTTCTTC.

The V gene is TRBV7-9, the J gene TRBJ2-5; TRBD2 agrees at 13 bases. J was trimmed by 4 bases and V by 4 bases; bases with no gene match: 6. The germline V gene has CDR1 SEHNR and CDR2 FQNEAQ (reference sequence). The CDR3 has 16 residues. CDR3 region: CASSSRTSGSGETQYF. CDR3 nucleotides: TGTGCCAGCAGCTCTCGGACTAGCGGGAGCGGAGAGACCCAGTACTTC.

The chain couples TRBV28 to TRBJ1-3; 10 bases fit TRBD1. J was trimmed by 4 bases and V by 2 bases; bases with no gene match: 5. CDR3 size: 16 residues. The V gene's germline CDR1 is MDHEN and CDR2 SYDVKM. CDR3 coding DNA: TGTGCCAGCAGTTTAGCCGGGACAGGGGTAGGAAACACCATATATTTT. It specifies CASSLAGTGVGNTIYF.

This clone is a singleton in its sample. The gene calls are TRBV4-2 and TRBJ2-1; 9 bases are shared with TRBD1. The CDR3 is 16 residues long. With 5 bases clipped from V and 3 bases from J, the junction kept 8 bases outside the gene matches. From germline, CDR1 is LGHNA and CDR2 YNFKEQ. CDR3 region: CASSAQTGGNYNEQFF. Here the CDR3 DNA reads TGTGCCAGCAGCGCCCAGACAGGGGGAAACTACAATGAGCAGTTCTTC.

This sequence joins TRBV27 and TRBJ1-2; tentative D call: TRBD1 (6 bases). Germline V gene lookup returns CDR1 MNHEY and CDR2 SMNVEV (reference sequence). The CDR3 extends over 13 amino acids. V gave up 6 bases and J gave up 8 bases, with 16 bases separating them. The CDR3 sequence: CASSRGGADGYTF. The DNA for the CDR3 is TGTGCCAGCAGCCGGGGGGGGGCCGACGGCTACACCTTC.

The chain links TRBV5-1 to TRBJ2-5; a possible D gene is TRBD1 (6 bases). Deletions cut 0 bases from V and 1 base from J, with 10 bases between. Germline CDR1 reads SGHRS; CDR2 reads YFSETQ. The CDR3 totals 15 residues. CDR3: CASSLGGPLQETQYF. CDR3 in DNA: TGCGCCAGCAGCTTGGGGGGGCCCCTCCAAGAGACCCAGTACTTC.